This T cell receptor (beta chain) was retrieved from a study of T cell responses to AZD1222 COVID-19 vaccine. Sequencing was performed with immunoSEQ multiplex PCR; in TCRdb, only in-frame clones are kept and a portion is missing. The sample has 92,000 or so clones; about 88% are singletons. As regards this clone: What it binds is unknown.

CDR1 and CDR2 from the germline V gene are SGHDN and FVKESK. The CDR3 contains 14 residues. Trimming removed 0 bases from V and 2 bases from J, with 8 bases in between. General observations from the study: Baseline seropositives among AZD1222 recipients totaled only five to seven. Clonal diversity may have been underestimated in mostly white British donors. Repertoire sampling was restricted to post-peak T cell response timepoints.

This rearrangement joins TRBV14 to TRBJ2-7; the D is unclear. The clonotype originates from an adult who received the AZD1222 COVID-19 vaccine. Sequencing was performed on peripheral blood, taken 28 days after the second AZD1222 dose. In nucleotides, the CDR3 is TGTGCCAGCAGCCAAGATGGGTTAGCCTACGAGCAGTACTTC. It translates to CASSQDGLAYEQYF.